This T cell receptor beta chain is from a study of shared clonotypes between healthy human individuals. Here immunoSEQ multiplex PCR was the method, and the copy in TCRdb shows in-frame clones only, minus some. The sample has about 700,000 clones, around 92% seen once. Trimming shortened V by 6 bases and J by 1 base, and 15 bases separated the two germline ends. CDR1 and CDR2 from the germline V gene are MNHEY and SVGAGI. This CDR3 region has 15 residues. CD45RO-negative, CCR7-positively selected cells formed the naive CD8 fraction, excluding terminally differentiated effector memory CD45RA+ cells. The TCR comes from a man aged 30-40 years in good health. Sequencing input: naive CD8+ T cells sorted from blood. The V gene is TRBV6-5, the J gene TRBJ1-2; D perhaps matches TRBD1 (6 bases). The chain's CDR3 is CASSPQGGDNYGYTF. CDR3 DNA: TGTGCCAGCAGCCCCCAAGGGGGGGATAACTATGGCTACACCTTC.